This T cell receptor beta chain was captured by sequencing in a study of neurological immune-mediated disorders. This clonotype was recorded many times. What it binds is unknown. Synthesis of cDNA was accomplished via 5'RACE employing 10-nucleotide random UMIs. Using its own MiXCR run on the 5' RACE reads, TCRdb lists one record per CDR3 protein. Here the sample spans 40,000 to 55,000 distinct CDR3 sequences, about 9.4% being singletons. Study findings and constraints: Across subjects, no CDR3 amino acid sequence appeared in expanded clones of more than one subject, a finding that suggested private repertoires in all groups.

The clonotype comes from a woman in her thirties or forties with HTLV-1-associated myelopathy (HAM/TSP). The specimen sequenced was PBMCs.

CDR3 region: CASSFSVGNTEAFF. CDR3 bases: TGCGCCAGCAGCTTTTCCGTAGGGAACACTGAAGCTTTCTTT. The chain combines TRBV5-1 with TRBJ1-1; D remains ambiguous. V was pared by 2 bases and J by 1 base, with 9 bases between. CDR3 length: 14 residues. Looked up from germline, CDR1 is SGHRS and CDR2 is YFSETQ. Full variable domain (rest looked up from reference TRBV5-1 and TRBJ1-1): KAGVTQTPRYLIKTRGQQVTLSCSPISGHRSVSWYQQTPGQGLQFLFEYFSETQRNKGNFPGRFSGRQFSNSRSEMNVSTLELGDSALYLCASSFSVGNTEAFFGQGTRLTVV.